These T cell receptor beta chains were read from a single sample in a study of blood T cell repertoires in COVID-19. Clones were read by immunoSEQ multiplex PCR, and TCRdb kept only the in-frame ones, dropping some. Among a few hundred thousand clones listed, about 80% were seen once. Sequencing input: peripheral blood. The source of these receptors is a woman in her fifties or sixties with acute or convalescent COVID-19. Each CDR3 is given with its conserved first and last residue. D genes are given only for firm matches. Size is omitted from some rows. Given values are once, few, many or a class for expanded clones.

>TRBV9|few|TRBJ2-1|TRBD2
TGTGCCAGCAGCTCTGCGGGGGGGCTGGGAGAGCAGTTCTTC
CASSSAGGLGEQFF
>TRBV18|NA|TRBJ1-2|TRBD1
TGTGCCAGCTCACCTCAGGGACAGGGACTCTATGGCTACACCTTC
CASSPQGQGLYGYTF
>TRBV4-2|NA|TRBJ2-7|TRBD2
TGTGCCAGCAGCCAAGAGGGGACTAGCTCCTACGAGCAGTACTTC
CASSQEGTSSYEQYF
>TRBV5-6|NA|TRBJ1-1|NA
TGTGCCAGCACTACCGGACAGTTGAACACTGAAGCTTTCTTT
CASTTGQLNTEAFF
>TRBV6-5|NA|TRBJ1-1|NA
TGTGCCAGCAGCCCCGGGGTTAATAAGGCAACTTTCTTT
CASSPGVNKATFF
>TRBV13|NA|TRBJ1-2|TRBD1
TGTGCCAGCAGCGCCCGGACAGGGGCGAACTATGGCTACACCTTC
CASSARTGANYGYTF
>TRBV11-2|NA|TRBJ2-5|NA
TGTGCCAGCAGCTCACCGGGTGAGACCCAGTACTTC
CASSSPGETQYF
>TRBV9|NA|TRBJ2-3|TRBD2
TGTGCCAGCAGCGTAGGGGGACTAGCCGGGGATACGCAGTATTTT
CASSVGGLAGDTQYF
>TRBV27|NA|TRBJ1-6|NA
TGTGCCAGCAGTCCGCGCCCGGACATCTCACCCCTCCACTTT
CASSPRPDISPLHF
>TRBV5-4|NA|TRBJ1-3|TRBD1
TGTGCCAGCAGCTTGGATATGGGACAGGGGATTAACACCATATATTTT
CASSLDMGQGINTIYF
>TRBV12-3/TRBV12-4|NA|TRBJ1-3|NA
TGTGCCAGCAGTTTATATAACACCATATATTTT
CASSLYNTIYF
>TRBV4-3|NA|TRBJ1-4|TRBD1
TGCGCCAGCAGCCCTGAGCTGGGACAGGGATACGAAAAACTGTTTTTT
CASSPELGQGYEKLFF
>TRBV5-5|NA|TRBJ2-7|TRBD2
TGTGCCAGCAGCTTTTCAACTAGCGGGGGGAATGAGCAGTACTTC
CASSFSTSGGNEQYF
>TRBV3-1/TRBV3-2|NA|TRBJ2-7|TRBD2
TGTGCCAGCAGCCAGAGCCTGGGACTAGCGGGGGGAGGTTCCTACGAGCAGTACTTC
CASSQSLGLAGGGSYEQYF
>TRBV15|once|TRBJ2-1|NA
TGTGCCACCAGCAGGCTGGACATCCCCGATGAGCAGTTCTTC
CATSRLDIPDEQFF
>TRBV2|NA|TRBJ1-1|NA
TGTGCCAGCAGTGAAGGGACAGCGAACACTGAAGCTTTCTTT
CASSEGTANTEAFF
>TRBV10-3|once|TRBJ2-1|TRBD2
TGTGCCATCAGTGAGTCGTGGCGGGGGGTCTACAATGAGCAGTTCTTC
CAISESWRGVYNEQFF
>TRBV27|NA|TRBJ1-1|NA
TGTGCCAGCAGTCCAAATTTGGCTAACACTGAAGCTTTCTTT
CASSPNLANTEAFF
>TRBV6-6|once|TRBJ2-7|NA
TGTGCCAGCAGTTACTCGTTCGGGGTCTCCTACGAGCAGTACTTC
CASSYSFGVSYEQYF
>TRBV4-1|NA|TRBJ2-1|TRBD1
TGCGCCAGCAGCCAAGACCGGGACAGGTACAATGAGCAGTTCTTC
CASSQDRDRYNEQFF
>TRBV6-5|NA|TRBJ1-2|NA
TGTGCCAGCAGTAACCCCGGATGGAGCTATGGCTACACCTTC
CASSNPGWSYGYTF
>TRBV19|NA|TRBJ1-1|TRBD1
TGTGCCAGTTCGATGAACAGGGGGCGGGCTGAAGCTTTCTTT
CASSMNRGRAEAFF
>TRBV3-1/TRBV3-2|once|TRBJ2-1|NA
TGTGCCAGCAGCCAAGACCGGGACTCTTCAGGGGAGCAGTTCTTC
CASSQDRDSSGEQFF
>TRBV9|NA|TRBJ2-5|NA
TGTGCCAGCAGCGAACTGCCGGGTTTCGAGACCCAGTACTTC
CASSELPGFETQYF
>TRBV6-2/TRBV6-3|NA|TRBJ2-1|NA
TGTGCCAGCAGTTACTCACAGGGCAATGAGCAGTTCTTC
CASSYSQGNEQFF
>TRBV18|NA|TRBJ2-3|NA
TGTGCCAGCTCACCTCGGAGGGGTAACACAGATACGCAGTATTTT
CASSPRRGNTDTQYF
>TRBV19|NA|TRBJ2-3|TRBD1
TGTGCCAGTAGTATAACCCCGGGACAGGGGCTTAAATCGTTGGACACAGATACGCAGTATTTT
CASSITPGQGLKSLDTDTQYF
>TRBV27|NA|TRBJ2-2|NA
TGTGCCAGCAGTTTGTTTGGCTCCGGGGAGCTGTTTTTT
CASSLFGSGELFF
>TRBV4-2|NA|TRBJ1-2|NA
TGTGCCAGCAGACAAGGTCGCACGGTTAACTATGGCTACACCTTC
CASRQGRTVNYGYTF
>TRBV7-8|NA|TRBJ2-1|NA
TGTGCCAGCAGCTCTGACGGGGGATCCTACAATGAGCAGTTCTTC
CASSSDGGSYNEQFF
>TRBV6-5|NA|TRBJ2-2|NA
TGTGCCAGCAGCCGACAGGAGCCGAACACCGGGGAGCTGTTTTTT
CASSRQEPNTGELFF
>TRBV2|NA|TRBJ1-2|TRBD1
TGTGCCAGCATACAGGGGACGGGTGGCTACACCTTC
CASIQGTGGYTF